These 18 T cell receptor beta chains share one sample of origin, sequenced in a study of blood T cell repertoires in COVID-19. Here immunoSEQ multiplex PCR was the method, and the copy in TCRdb shows in-frame clones only, minus some. The sample holds 120,000 to 150,000 clones, around 87% seen once. Sequencing was done on a sample of peripheral blood. The receptor source for this set is a human donor in a cohort sampled during active COVID-19.

This clone was seen only once. At the DNA level, this CDR3 is encoded by other sequences in the same sample as well. The chain carries TRBV2 and TRBJ2-6; D might be TRBD1 (6 bases). V gave up 5 bases and J gave up 1 base, with 6 bases separating them. The CDR3 is made up of 14 amino acids. Looked up from germline, CDR1 is SNHLY and CDR2 is FYNNEI. Written as DNA, the CDR3 is TGTGCCAGCAGTCAGGGGTCTGGGGCCAACGTCCTGACTTTC. It is translated as CASSQGSGANVLTF.

The rearrangement joins TRBV5-1 to TRBJ2-7; the match to TRBD1 covers 10 bases. This CDR3 region has 15 residues. V lost 7 bases and J lost 5; bases outside the gene matches: 12. Germline values: CDR1 SGHRS, CDR2 YFSETQ. CDR3 residues: CASASLTGGGDEQYF. The DNA for the CDR3 is TGCGCCAGCGCCTCCCTGACAGGGGGCGGGGACGAGCAGTACTTC. Full variable domain (missing parts from reference TRBV5-1 and TRBJ2-7): KAGVTQTPRYLIKTRGQQVTLSCSPISGHRSVSWYQQTPGQGLQFLFEYFSETQRNKGNFPGRFSGRQFSNSRSEMNVSTLELGDSALYLCASASLTGGGDEQYFGPGTRLTVT.

This sequence joins TRBV7-2 and TRBJ1-1, with D uncertain. Germline V gives CDR1 SGHTA, CDR2 FQGNSA. V lost 1 base, J lost 2 bases, and 11 bases lay in between. The CDR3 is 15 amino acids. This CDR3 is CASSLGSGRNTEAFF. DNA for the CDR3: TGTGCCAGCAGCTTAGGCTCCGGGAGAAACACTGAAGCTTTCTTT.

This chain connects TRBV3-1 (or the pseudogene TRBV3-2) to TRBJ1-1; 7 positions match TRBD1. Trimming removed 5 bases from V and 0 bases from J; junction bases left unmatched: 9. This CDR3 contains 16 residues. Germline V gives CDR1 LGHDT, CDR2 YNNKEL (reference sequence). The CDR3 DNA follows: TGTGCCAGCAGCGCACAGGGGCCGCAATTGAACACTGAAGCTTTCTTT. It is translated as CASSAQGPQLNTEAFF.

The rearrangement joins TRBV28 to TRBJ1-5; 8 positions match TRBD1. V lost 3 bases, J lost 0 bases, and 7 bases stayed unmatched. CDR1 and CDR2 from the germline V gene are MDHEN and SYDVKM. CDR3 length: 17 residues. The DNA of the CDR3 is TGTGCCAGCAGTTTGGCCAGGGGGCTGTATAGCAATCAGCCCCAGCATTTT. Amino acids: CASSLARGLYSNQPQHF.

In this sample, this clone turned up a few times. This rearrangement joins TRBV13 to TRBJ2-1; 10 nucleotides agree with TRBD2. Germline V gene data show CDR1 as PRHDT and CDR2 as FYEKMQ (reference sequence). This CDR3 comprises 18 residues. With 1 base clipped from V and 3 bases from J, the junction kept 9 bases outside the gene matches. The CDR3 DNA follows: TGTGCCAGCAGCTTAGCCAGCGGGGGGGTACCCTTCTACAATGAGCAGTTCTTC. Encoded protein: CASSLASGGVPFYNEQFF.

A single count supports this clone. The chain carries TRBV10-1 and TRBJ2-3, with 7 bases lining up with TRBD1. The V gene end was trimmed by 5 bases and the J gene end by 2 bases; junction bases not matched to a gene: 13. The CDR3 covers 17 residues. Germline V gene sequence: CDR1 WNHNN, CDR2 SYGVQD (reference sequence). The chain's CDR3 is CASSSGTEGTNTDTQYF. The CDR3 region has the DNA TGCGCCAGCAGTTCGGGGACAGAAGGGACCAACACAGATACGCAGTATTTT.

The chain links TRBV3-1 (or the pseudogene TRBV3-2) to TRBJ2-5, with D possibly TRBD2 on 6 matching bases. CDR1 is LGHDT and CDR2 is YNNKEL in the germline V gene (reference sequence). This CDR3 has 20 amino acids. Between the trimmed V and J ends, which lost 4 bases and 5 bases, there was a span of 32 bases. The CDR3, as DNA: TGTGCCAGCAGCCCAAAAGTCTGGGCTAGCGAACTCCAACGGTGGGAGACCCAGTACTTC. The encoded protein is CASSPKVWASELQRWETQYF.

V gene TRBV19 combines with J gene TRBJ1-2; no clear D. Germline loops: CDR1 LNHDA, CDR2 SQIVND (reference sequence). With 1 base removed from V and 3 bases from J, the gap between germline ends came to 12 bases. The CDR3 extends over 15 amino acids. The CDR3 nucleotides read TGTGCCAGTAGTATAGTCCAGGACTCCGACTATGGCTACACCTTC. Encoded protein: CASSIVQDSDYGYTF.

The chain links TRBV4-2 to TRBJ1-1, with TRBD1 matching over 7 bases. This CDR3 contains 14 residues. Per germline, CDR1 LGHNA and CDR2 YNFKEQ. J lost 5 bases, V lost 6 bases, and 9 bases had no gene match. The CDR3 DNA follows: TGTGCCAGCAGGGATTACAGGGGTGGGACTGAAGCTTTCTTT. This codes for CASRDYRGGTEAFF.

The chain uses TRBV3-1 (or the pseudogene TRBV3-2) and TRBJ2-7; 11 nucleotides align to TRBD2. This CDR3 comprises 13 residues. CDR1 is LGHDT and CDR2 is YNNKEL in the germline V gene (reference sequence). V shed 9 bases and J 5 bases; nucleotides not matched to a gene: 6. CDR3 sequence: CARPTSGANEQYF. In nucleotides, the CDR3 is TGTGCCAGGCCGACTAGCGGGGCTAACGAGCAGTACTTC.

The chain recombines TRBV7-2 with TRBJ2-7; 9 bases agree with TRBD2. The CDR3 is 14 amino acids. V gave up 2 bases and J gave up 3 bases; unmatched junction bases: 2. The germline gives CDR1 SGHTA, CDR2 FQGNSA. The CDR3 nucleotides read TGTGCCAGCAGCTTACTAGCGGGGAGCTACGAGCAGTACTTC. Translation gives CASSLLAGSYEQYF.

The chain carries TRBV19 and TRBJ2-7; D might be TRBD1 (6 bases). Germline values: CDR1 LNHDA, CDR2 SQIVND (reference sequence). The CDR3 covers 14 residues. V lost 3 bases and J 3 bases, leaving 12 bases between the germline ends. The DNA of the CDR3 is TGTGCCAGTAGTATTGGTGGCAGGGGCTACGAGCAGTACTTC. This sequence encodes CASSIGGRGYEQYF. The whole variable domain, remainder taken from reference TRBV19 and TRBJ2-7, is DGGITQSPKYLFRKEGQNVTLSCEQNLNHDAMYWYRQDPGQGLRLIYYSQIVNDFQKGDIAEGYSVSREKKESFPLTVTSAQKNPTAFYLCASSIGGRGYEQYFGPGTRLTVT.

This chain connects TRBV5-1 to TRBJ1-6, with 10 bases fitting TRBD1. Trimming cost V 4 bases and J 13 bases; bases outside gene matches: 11. The CDR3 extends over 15 amino acids. The germline CDR1 and CDR2 sequences are SGHRS and YFSETQ. CDR3 sequence reads: CASSPGDRGLVPLHF. The DNA for the CDR3 is TGCGCCAGCAGCCCAGGCGACAGGGGGCTTGTCCCCCTCCACTTT. Drawing the rest from reference TRBV5-1 and TRBJ1-6, the complete variable domain is KAGVTQTPRYLIKTRGQQVTLSCSPISGHRSVSWYQQTPGQGLQFLFEYFSETQRNKGNFPGRFSGRQFSNSRSEMNVSTLELGDSALYLCASSPGDRGLVPLHFGNGTRLTVT.

Written as DNA, the CDR3 is TGTGCCAGCAGCCCCCGACAGGGAAATTCCTACGAGCAGTACTTC. It is translated as CASSPRQGNSYEQYF. J is TRBJ2-7 and V is TRBV7-6, with 7 bases aligning to TRBD1. This CDR3 has 15 residues. The trim removed 5 bases at V and 1 base at J, leaving 8 bases unmatched. Germline V gene sequence: CDR1 SGHVS, CDR2 FNYEAQ.

This clone was seen more than once but under ten times. This chain links TRBV4-2 with TRBJ2-5, with 7 bases that match TRBD2. Germline CDR1 and CDR2: LGHNA and YNFKEQ. Trimming at V came to 3 bases and at J to 5 bases, leaving 12 bases not matched to a gene. CDR3 length equals 16 residues. In DNA form, the CDR3 reads TGTGCCAGCAGCCACGCCCGTACTAGCGTAGGCGAGACCCAGTACTTC. Translating gives CASSHARTSVGETQYF.

The rearrangement joins TRBV7-9 to TRBJ2-7, with D perhaps matching TRBD1 (6 bases). V shed 11 bases and J shed 2 bases, with 19 bases lying between them. Germline V CDR1 and CDR2: SEHNR, FQNEAQ (reference sequence). The length of the CDR3 is 14 residues. Written as DNA, the CDR3 is TGTGCCGCCGCCAAGGGGGACGCAGCCTACGAGCAGTACTTC. Its translation is CAAAKGDAAYEQYF.

The chain recombines TRBV24-1 with TRBJ1-2, with TRBD1 matching 7 bases. The CDR3 covers 16 residues. Losses at the gene ends were 4 bases for V and 1 base for J; bases not matched to a gene: 8. Germline values: CDR1 KGHDR, CDR2 SFDVKD. In DNA form, the CDR3 reads TGTGCCACCAGTGAGTATACAGGGGACGGTAACTATGGCTACACCTTC. Its protein product is CATSEYTGDGNYGYTF.